The entry that follows covers one T cell receptor beta chain sequence. The antigen remains unidentified. This record belongs to a study of cytomegalovirus exposure and HLA in healthy donors. Study-wide results and limits: A few chains tied to CMV proved CMV antigen-specific in vitro. Analysis was performed later, and it showed HLA-associated TCR beta chains to be more clonally expanded than equally common others.

Primers included in the PCR were 60 Vbeta and 13 Jbeta primers. As handled by the study authors: Later work found around 80 million unique TCR beta chains, with 9.5 million to 11 million shared. Some clones are missing from TCRdb's copy, which holds only in-frame ones; the method was immunoSEQ multiplex PCR. From that table come the V and J calls and clone size; the DNA was used to work out D and trimming. This table holds 150,000 to 200,000 clones, around 81% found once. Germline CDR1 reads SGHRS; CDR2 reads YFSETQ. V shed 3 bases and J shed 0 bases, with 14 bases lying between them. The CDR3 runs to 16 residues. These donors counted as nominally healthy when sampled, but unrecorded immune exposures were likely.

The TCR was taken from a man between 18 and 29 years old in good health and CMV-seronegative. This rearrangement joins TRBV5-1 to TRBJ2-3; weak D call: TRBD1 (6 bases). Sequencing was carried out using PBMCs. DNA of the CDR3: TGCGCCAGCAGCTCCTCACCACAGGGAAGCACAGATACGCAGTATTTT. This gives the protein CASSSSPQGSTDTQYF.